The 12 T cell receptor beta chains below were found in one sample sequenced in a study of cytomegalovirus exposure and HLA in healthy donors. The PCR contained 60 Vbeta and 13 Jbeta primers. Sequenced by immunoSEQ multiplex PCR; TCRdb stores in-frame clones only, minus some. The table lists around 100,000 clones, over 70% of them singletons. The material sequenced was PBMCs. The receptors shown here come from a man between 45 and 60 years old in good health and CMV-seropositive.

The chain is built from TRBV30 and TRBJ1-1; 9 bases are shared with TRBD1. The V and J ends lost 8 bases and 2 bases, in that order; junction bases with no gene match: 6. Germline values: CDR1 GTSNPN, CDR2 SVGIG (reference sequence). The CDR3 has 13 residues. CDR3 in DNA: TGTGCCACCTCACAGGGGGCAAACACTGAAGCTTTCTTT. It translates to CATSQGANTEAFF.

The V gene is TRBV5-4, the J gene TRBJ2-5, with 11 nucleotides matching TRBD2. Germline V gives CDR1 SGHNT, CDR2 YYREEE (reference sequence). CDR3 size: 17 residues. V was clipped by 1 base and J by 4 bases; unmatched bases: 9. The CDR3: CASSLPTSGSSLETQYF. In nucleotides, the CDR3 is TGTGCCAGCAGCTTGCCCACTAGCGGGAGTTCTTTAGAGACCCAGTACTTC.

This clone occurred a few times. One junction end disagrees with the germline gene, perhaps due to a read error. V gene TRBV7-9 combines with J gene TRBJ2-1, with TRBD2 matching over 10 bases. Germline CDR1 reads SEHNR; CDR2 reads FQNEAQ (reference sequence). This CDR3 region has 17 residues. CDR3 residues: CSSSPPLGLAGVNEQFF. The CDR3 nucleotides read TGTTCCAGCAGCCCCCCGCTAGGGCTAGCGGGAGTTAATGAGCAGTTCTTC.

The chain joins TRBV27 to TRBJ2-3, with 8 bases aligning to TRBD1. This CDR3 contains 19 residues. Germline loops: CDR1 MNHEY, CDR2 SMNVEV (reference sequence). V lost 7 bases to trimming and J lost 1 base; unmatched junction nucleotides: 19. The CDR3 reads CASTSLRAGTGRCTDTQYF. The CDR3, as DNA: TGTGCCAGCACTTCCCTCAGGGCCGGGACAGGAAGATGCACAGATACGCAGTATTTT.

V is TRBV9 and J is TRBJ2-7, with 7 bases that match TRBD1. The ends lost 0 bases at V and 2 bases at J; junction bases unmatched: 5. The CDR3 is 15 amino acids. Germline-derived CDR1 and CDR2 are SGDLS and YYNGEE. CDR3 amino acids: CASSVGDSFTYEQYF. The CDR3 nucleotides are TGTGCCAGCAGCGTAGGGGACAGCTTCACCTACGAGCAGTACTTC.

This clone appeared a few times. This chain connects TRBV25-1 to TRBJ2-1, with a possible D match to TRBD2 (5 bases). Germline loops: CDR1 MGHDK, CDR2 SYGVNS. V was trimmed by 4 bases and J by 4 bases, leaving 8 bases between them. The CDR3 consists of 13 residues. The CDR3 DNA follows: TGTGCCAGCAGTGCCCCGGGATACAATGAGCAGTTCTTC. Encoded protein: CASSAPGYNEQFF.

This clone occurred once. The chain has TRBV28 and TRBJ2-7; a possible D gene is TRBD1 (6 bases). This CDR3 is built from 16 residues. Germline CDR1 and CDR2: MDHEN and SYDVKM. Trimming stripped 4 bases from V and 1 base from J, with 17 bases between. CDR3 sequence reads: CASSSLGGRRSYEQYF. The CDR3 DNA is TGTGCCAGCAGTTCCCTAGGGGGACGCCGGTCCTACGAGCAGTACTTC. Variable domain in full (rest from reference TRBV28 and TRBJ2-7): DVKVTQSSRYLVKRTGEKVFLECVQDMDHENMFWYRQDPGLGLRLIYFSYDVKMKEKGDIPEGYSVSREKKERFSLILESASTNQTSMYLCASSSLGGRRSYEQYFGPGTRLTVT.

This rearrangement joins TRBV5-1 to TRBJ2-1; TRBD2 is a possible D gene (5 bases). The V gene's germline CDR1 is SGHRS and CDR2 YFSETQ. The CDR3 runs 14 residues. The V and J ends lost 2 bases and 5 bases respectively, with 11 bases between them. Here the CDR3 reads CASSLSGFDNEQFF. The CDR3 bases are TGCGCCAGCAGCTTAAGCGGATTCGACAATGAGCAGTTCTTC.

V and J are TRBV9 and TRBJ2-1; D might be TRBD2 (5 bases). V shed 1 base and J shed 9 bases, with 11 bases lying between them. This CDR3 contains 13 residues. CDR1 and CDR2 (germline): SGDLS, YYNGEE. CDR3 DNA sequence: TGTGCCAGCAGCGTAATGTTTGAGGGTGAGCAGTTCTTC. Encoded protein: CASSVMFEGEQFF.

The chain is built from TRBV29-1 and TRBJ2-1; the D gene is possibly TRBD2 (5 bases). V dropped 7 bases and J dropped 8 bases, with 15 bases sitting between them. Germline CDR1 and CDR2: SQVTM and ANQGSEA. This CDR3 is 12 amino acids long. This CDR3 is CSDTRSGDEQFF. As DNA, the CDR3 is TGCAGCGACACTAGGAGTGGGGATGAGCAGTTCTTC.

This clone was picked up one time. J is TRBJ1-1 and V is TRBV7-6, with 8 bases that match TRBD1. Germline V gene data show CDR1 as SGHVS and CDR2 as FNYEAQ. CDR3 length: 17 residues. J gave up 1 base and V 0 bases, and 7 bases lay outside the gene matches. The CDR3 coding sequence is TGTGCCAGCAGCTTAGCGCTGTATGGACAGGGGAACACTGAAGCTTTCTTT. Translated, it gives CASSLALYGQGNTEAFF. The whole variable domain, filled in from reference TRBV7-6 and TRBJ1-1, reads GAGVSQSPRYKVTKRGQDVALRCDPISGHVSLYWYRQALGQGPEFLTYFNYEAQQDKSGLPNDRFSAERPEGSISTLTIQRTEQRDSAMYRCASSLALYGQGNTEAFFGQGTRLTVV.

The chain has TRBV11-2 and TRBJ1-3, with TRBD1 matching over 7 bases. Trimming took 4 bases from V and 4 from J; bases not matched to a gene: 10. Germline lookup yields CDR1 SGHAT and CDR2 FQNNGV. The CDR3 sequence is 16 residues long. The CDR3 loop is CASSSSTGISGNTIYF. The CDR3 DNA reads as TGTGCCAGCAGCTCGTCGACAGGGATCTCGGGAAACACCATATATTTT.